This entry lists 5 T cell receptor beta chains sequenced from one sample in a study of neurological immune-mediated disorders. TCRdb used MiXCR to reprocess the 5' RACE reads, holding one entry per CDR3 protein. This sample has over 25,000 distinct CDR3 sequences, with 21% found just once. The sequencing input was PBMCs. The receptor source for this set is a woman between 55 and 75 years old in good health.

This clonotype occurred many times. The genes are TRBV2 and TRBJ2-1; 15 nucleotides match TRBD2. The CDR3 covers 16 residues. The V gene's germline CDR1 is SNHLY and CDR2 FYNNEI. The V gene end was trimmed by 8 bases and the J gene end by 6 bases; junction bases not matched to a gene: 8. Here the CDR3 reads CASGEGLAGGRNEQFF. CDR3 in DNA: TGTGCCAGCGGGGAGGGACTAGCGGGAGGACGCAATGAGCAGTTCTTC.

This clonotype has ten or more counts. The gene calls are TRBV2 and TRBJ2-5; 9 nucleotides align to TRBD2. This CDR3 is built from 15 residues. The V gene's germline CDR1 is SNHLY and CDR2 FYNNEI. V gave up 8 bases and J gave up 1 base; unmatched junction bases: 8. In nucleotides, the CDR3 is TGTGCCAGCCCCCCAAGCGGGGGGACCCAAGAGACCCAGTACTTC. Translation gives CASPPSGGTQETQYF.

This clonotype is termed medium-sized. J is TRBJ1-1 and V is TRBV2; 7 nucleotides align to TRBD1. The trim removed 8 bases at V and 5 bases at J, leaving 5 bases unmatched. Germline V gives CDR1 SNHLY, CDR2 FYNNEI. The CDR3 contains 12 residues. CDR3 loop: CASPLGQTEAFF. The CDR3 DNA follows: TGTGCCAGCCCCCTGGGACAGACTGAAGCTTTCTTT.

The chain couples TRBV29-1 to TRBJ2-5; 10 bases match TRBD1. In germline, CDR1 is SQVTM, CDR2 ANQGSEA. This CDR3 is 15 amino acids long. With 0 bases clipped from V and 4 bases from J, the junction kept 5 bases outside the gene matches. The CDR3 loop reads CSVEDPGQGVETQYF. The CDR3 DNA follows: TGCAGCGTTGAAGACCCCGGACAGGGGGTAGAGACCCAGTACTTC.

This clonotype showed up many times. CDR3: CASSPGTTSYEQYF. CDR3 DNA: TGCGCCAGCAGCCCTGGAACTACATCCTACGAGCAGTACTTC. The chain carries TRBV5-1 and TRBJ2-7; D gene uncertain. Germline CDR1 reads SGHRS; CDR2 reads YFSETQ. The CDR3 consists of 14 residues. V shed 4 bases and J shed 1 base, with 12 bases lying between them.